The 8 T cell receptor beta chains below were found in one sample sequenced in a study of human T cells and chemical hapten exposure. Using its own MiXCR run on the RACE reads, TCRdb lists one record per CDR3 protein. Of roughly 90,000 distinct CDR3 sequences in the sample, 11% are singletons; the top ten hold 1.1%. The time point here: patch test 3, about 24 weeks after DPC sensitization. Treatment specified: therapeutic diphenylcyclopropenone sensitization with weekly scalp DPC. The specimen comprised whole blood, sampled in connection with sensitization to the hapten diphenylcyclopropenone (DPC). These receptors all stem from a woman in her thirties with alopecia areata. Some clones in this sample may be carry-over from other donors' samples.

This clonotype was seen repeatedly, ten times or more. The genes are TRBV4-1 and TRBJ1-4, with D unclear. V lost 4 bases and J lost 5, with 2 bases in between. CDR3 length: 11 amino acids. Germline values: CDR1 MGHRA, CDR2 YSYEKL. CDR3 DNA: TGCGCCAGCAGCCTCAATGAAAAACTGTTTTTT. Protein product: CASSLNEKLFF.

There are a few counts of this clonotype. The chain couples TRBV28 to TRBJ1-6; maybe TRBD1 (5 bases). Trimming removed 3 bases from V and 10 bases from J, with 13 bases in between. Germline CDR1 is MDHEN and CDR2 is SYDVKM. The CDR3 runs 14 residues. The CDR3 loop reads CASSFVQAGSPLHF. CDR3 coding DNA: TGTGCCAGCAGTTTTGTACAGGCGGGATCACCCCTCCACTTT.

V gene TRBV29-1 combines with J gene TRBJ2-2; D not resolved. Germline V gene lookup returns CDR1 SQVTM and CDR2 ANQGSEA. This CDR3 contains 14 residues. Trimming took off 4 bases at V and 0 bases at J, with 9 bases between the two ends. In DNA form, the CDR3 reads TGCAGCGTTGCCTTCGTCTCGAACACCGGGGAGCTGTTTTTT. This gives the protein CSVAFVSNTGELFF.

This clonotype was counted ten times or more. The chain combines TRBV10-3 with TRBJ2-7, with 12 bases that match TRBD2. The CDR3 extends over 14 amino acids. Germline CDR1 ENHRY, CDR2 SYGVKD. The ends lost 6 bases at V and 4 bases at J; junction bases unmatched: 4. The CDR3 coding sequence is TGTGCCATCAGCTCCGGGACTAGCGGGTACGAGCAGTACTTC. Protein: CAISSGTSGYEQYF.

The V call is TRBV28, the J call TRBJ2-7; no reliable D call. Between the trimmed V and J ends, which lost 6 bases and 9 bases, there was a span of 12 bases. CDR1 MDHEN and CDR2 SYDVKM come from the germline V gene. The CDR3 runs 11 residues. The chain's CDR3 is CASSYGVRQYF. The CDR3 DNA sequence: TGTGCCAGCAGCTATGGAGTCAGGCAGTACTTC.

The rearrangement links TRBV7-2 to TRBJ2-3; D is uncertain. The V end lost 4 bases, the J end lost 1 base, and 12 bases lay between the germline ends. Germline CDR1 and CDR2: SGHTA and FQGNSA. The CDR3 is 15 residues long. CDR3 nucleotides: TGTGCCAGCAGCTCACTACCTTCCCGCACAGATACGCAGTATTTT. Its protein is CASSSLPSRTDTQYF.

This clonotype was counted a few times. V gene TRBV5-8 combines with J gene TRBJ2-7; TRBD2 matches at 9 bases. Germline trimming cut 3 bases from V and 4 bases from J; bases unmatched to any gene: 2. The CDR3 is 13 amino acids. The germline gives CDR1 SGHTS, CDR2 YDEGEE. The CDR3 DNA reads TGTGCCAGCAGCTGGGGACTAGCTTACGAGCAGTACTTC. Translating it yields CASSWGLAYEQYF.

The chain has TRBV3-1 and TRBJ2-5; perhaps TRBD2 as D (5 bases). Between the trimmed V and J ends, which lost 5 bases and 3 bases, there was a span of 13 bases. Germline V CDR1 and CDR2: LGHDT, YNNKEL (reference sequence). This CDR3 is 14 amino acids long. CDR3 sequence (DNA): TGTGCCAGCAGCGTTACCGGGATTGAAGAGACCCAGTACTTC. Translation: CASSVTGIEETQYF.